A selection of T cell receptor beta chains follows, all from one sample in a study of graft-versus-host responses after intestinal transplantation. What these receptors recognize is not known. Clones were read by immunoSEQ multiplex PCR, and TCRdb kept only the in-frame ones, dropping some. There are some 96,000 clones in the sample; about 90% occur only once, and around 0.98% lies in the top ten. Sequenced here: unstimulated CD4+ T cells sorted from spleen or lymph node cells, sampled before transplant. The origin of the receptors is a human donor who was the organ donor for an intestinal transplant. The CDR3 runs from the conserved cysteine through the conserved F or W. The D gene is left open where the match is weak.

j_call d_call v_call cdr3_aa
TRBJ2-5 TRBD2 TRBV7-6 CASSPLLGTSGAQETQYF
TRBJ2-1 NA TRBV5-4 CASSLATPAHGQFF
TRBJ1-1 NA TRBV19 CATQLRGSTEAFF
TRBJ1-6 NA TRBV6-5 CASSVSAYNSPLHF
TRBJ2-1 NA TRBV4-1 CASSQGGSSYNEQFF
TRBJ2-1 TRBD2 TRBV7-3 CASSSRTSTEQFF
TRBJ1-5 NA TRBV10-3 CAISADSSRNQPQHF
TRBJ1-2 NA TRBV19 CAIFRGPYGYTF
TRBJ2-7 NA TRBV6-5 CASTGAGAGEQYF
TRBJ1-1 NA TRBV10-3 CAISETVNTEAFF
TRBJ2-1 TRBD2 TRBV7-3 CASSLASGGAHEQFF
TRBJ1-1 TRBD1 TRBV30 CAWARGLATEAFF
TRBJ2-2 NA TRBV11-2 CASSLAGKKNTGELFF
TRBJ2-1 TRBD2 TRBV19 CASSIAGTSGEQFF
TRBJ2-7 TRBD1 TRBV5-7 CASSLGTGGYEQYF
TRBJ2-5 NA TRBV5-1 CASSLRQETQYF
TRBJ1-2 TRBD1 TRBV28 CASSLTGTGAPGGGSDGYTF
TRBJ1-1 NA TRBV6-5 CASSYSIRSGTEAFF
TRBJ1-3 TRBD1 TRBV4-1 CASSFTGQGGNTIYF
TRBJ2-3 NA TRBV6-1 CASKPWQSTDTQYF
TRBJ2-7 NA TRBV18 CASSPGGEQYF
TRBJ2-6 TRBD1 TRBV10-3 CAMGTGGSGANVLTF
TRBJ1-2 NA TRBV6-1 CASSEIRGGGGYTF
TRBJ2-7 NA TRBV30 CAWSTGSLRYQYF
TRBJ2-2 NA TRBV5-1 CASSLASGSGNTGELFF
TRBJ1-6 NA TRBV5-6 CASSRHRALLNSPLHF
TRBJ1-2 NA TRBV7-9 CASSFPGLLTTMNDGYTF
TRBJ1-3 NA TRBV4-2 CASSERAGNSGNTIYF